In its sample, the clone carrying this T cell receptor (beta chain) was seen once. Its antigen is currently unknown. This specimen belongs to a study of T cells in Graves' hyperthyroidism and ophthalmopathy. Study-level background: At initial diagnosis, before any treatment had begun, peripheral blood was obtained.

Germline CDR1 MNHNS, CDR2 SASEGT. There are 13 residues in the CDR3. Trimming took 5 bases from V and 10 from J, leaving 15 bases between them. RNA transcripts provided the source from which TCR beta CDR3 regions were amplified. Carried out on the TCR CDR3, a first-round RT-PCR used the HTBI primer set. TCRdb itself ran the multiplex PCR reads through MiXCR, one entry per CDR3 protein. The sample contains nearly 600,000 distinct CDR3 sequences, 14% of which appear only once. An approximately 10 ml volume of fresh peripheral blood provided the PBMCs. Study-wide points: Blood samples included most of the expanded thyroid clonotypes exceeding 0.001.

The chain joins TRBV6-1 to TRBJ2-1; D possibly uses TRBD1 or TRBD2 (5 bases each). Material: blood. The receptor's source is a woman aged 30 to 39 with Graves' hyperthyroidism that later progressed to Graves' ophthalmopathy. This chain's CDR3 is CASSRPEWGEQFF. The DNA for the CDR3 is TGTGCCAGCAGTCGACCAGAGTGGGGGGAGCAGTTCTTC.